The present T cell receptor (beta chain) was sequenced within a study of cytomegalovirus exposure and HLA in healthy donors. General study results and limits: According to an earlier analysis, most TCR beta V segments yielded productive rearrangements about 87% or about 30% of the time.

The CDR3 totals 14 residues. Germline V gene lookup returns CDR1 MRHNA and CDR2 SNTAGT. The V segment lost 2 bases and the J segment 7 bases; nucleotides outside the gene matches: 4. Amplification used 60 Vbeta primers and 13 Jbeta primers. Libraries were prepared by immunoSEQ multiplex PCR; TCRdb keeps only in-frame clonotypes and omits some of them. Among roughly 170,000 clones listed, around 84% were seen once. Only a few counts were recorded for this clone. Its antigen remains unidentified. V and J are TRBV6-4 and TRBJ2-1; 8 bases map to TRBD2. The sequenced sample consisted of PBMCs. The source of this sequence is a girl aged 2 to 10 in good health and CMV-seropositive. CDR3 DNA sequence: TGTGCCAGCAGTGACCAGCCGGGGGGGAATGAGCAGTTCTTC. Its translation is CASSDQPGGNEQFF.